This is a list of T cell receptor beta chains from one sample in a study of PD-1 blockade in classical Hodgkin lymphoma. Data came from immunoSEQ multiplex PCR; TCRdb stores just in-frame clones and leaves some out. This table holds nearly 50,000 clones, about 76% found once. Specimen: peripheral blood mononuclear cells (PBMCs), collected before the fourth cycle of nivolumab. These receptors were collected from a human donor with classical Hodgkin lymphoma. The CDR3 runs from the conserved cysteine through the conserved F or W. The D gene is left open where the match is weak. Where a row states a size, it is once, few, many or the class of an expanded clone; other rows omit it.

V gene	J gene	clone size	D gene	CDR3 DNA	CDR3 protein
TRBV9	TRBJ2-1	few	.	TGTGCCAGCAGCGTAGGCTCGATCTCCTACAATGAGCAGTTCTTC	CASSVGSISYNEQFF
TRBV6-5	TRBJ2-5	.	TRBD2	TGTGCCAGCAGTCCGACTAGCGGGAGCGGGGAGACCCAGTACTTC	CASSPTSGSGETQYF
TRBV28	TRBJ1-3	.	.	TGTGCCAGCAGTCCGGGACCGAGTAGAAGAAACACCATATATTTT	CASSPGPSRRNTIYF
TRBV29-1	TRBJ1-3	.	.	TGCAGCGTCTCTCTTACTGGAAACACCATATATTTT	CSVSLTGNTIYF
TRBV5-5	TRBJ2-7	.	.	TGTGCCAGCAGCCCGGACGAACGCTACGAGCAGTACTTC	CASSPDERYEQYF
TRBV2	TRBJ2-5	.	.	TGTGCCAGCAGACTCAGGGCTGGTGAGACCCAGTACTTC	CASRLRAGETQYF
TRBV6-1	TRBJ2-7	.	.	TGTGCCAGCCGCCGGTCCACCCAGTACTACGAGCAGTACTTC	CASRRSTQYYEQYF
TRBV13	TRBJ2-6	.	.	TGTGCCAGCAGCTCCTTTTGGGGGATCTCTGGGGCCAACGTCCTGACTTTC	CASSSFWGISGANVLTF
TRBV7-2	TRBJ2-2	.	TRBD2	TGTGCCAGCAGCCTCGATAGCGGGAGGTCCACCGGGGAGCTGTTTTTT	CASSLDSGRSTGELFF
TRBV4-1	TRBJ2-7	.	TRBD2	TGCGCCAGCAGCCCGACTAGCGGGGGTGCCTACGAGCAGTACTTC	CASSPTSGGAYEQYF
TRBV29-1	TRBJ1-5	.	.	TGCAGCGGGAGGCAGGGTCTGCTCCGGCCCCAGCATTTT	CSGRQGLLRPQHF
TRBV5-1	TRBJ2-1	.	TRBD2	TGCGCCAGCAGCTTAGAGGGACTAGCCTACAATGAGCAGTTCTTC	CASSLEGLAYNEQFF
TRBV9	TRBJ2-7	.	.	TGTGCCAGCAGCCCAGAGGCAGGCGGCCACTACGAGCAGTACTTC	CASSPEAGGHYEQYF
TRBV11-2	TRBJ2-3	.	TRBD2	TGTGCCAGCAGCTTAGGGGGTGGACTAGCGTCTCAGTATTTT	CASSLGGGLASQYF
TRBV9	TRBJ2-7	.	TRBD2	TGTGCCAGCAGCCCCCGGGGGGGGGCGACAGGCGAGCAGTACTTC	CASSPRGGATGEQYF
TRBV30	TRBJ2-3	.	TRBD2	TGTGCCTGGAGTGCCAGTCGGACTAGCGGACATAAAGATACGCAGTATTTT	CAWSASRTSGHKDTQYF
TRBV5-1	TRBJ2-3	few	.	TGCGCCAGCGGAAAGGGGACAGATACGCAGTATTTT	CASGKGTDTQYF
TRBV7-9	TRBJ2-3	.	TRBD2	TGTGCCAGCAGCTTGAGGGTAGCGGGGACGCGAGATACGCAGTATTTT	CASSLRVAGTRDTQYF
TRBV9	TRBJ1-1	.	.	TGTGCCAGCAGCGGAAGCGGGGTTTACACTGAAGCTTTCTTT	CASSGSGVYTEAFF
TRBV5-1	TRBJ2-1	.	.	TGCGCCAGCAGCTTGGACCCCGGGACTGAGCAGTTCTTC	CASSLDPGTEQFF
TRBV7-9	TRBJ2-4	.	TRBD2	TGTGCCAGCAGCTTTGGACTAGGGAACATTCAGTACTTC	CASSFGLGNIQYF
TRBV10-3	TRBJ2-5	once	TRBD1	TGTGCCATCAGTACGACAGGGAGCCAAGAGACCCAGTACTTC	CAISTTGSQETQYF
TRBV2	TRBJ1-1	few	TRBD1	TGTGCCAGCAGTTTGGACAGGGTGAACACTGAAGCTTTCTTT	CASSLDRVNTEAFF
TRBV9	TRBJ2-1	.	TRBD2	TGTGCCAGCAGCGCTAGCGGGAGGGCCGTAATCAATGAGCAGTTCTTC	CASSASGRAVINEQFF
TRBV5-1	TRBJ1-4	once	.	TGCGCCAGCAGCTTGTGGGGGGCTAGTGATGAAAAACTGTTTTTT	CASSLWGASDEKLFF
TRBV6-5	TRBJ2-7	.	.	TGTGCCTCCCGGGGCGACAACTACGAGCAGTACTTC	CASRGDNYEQYF
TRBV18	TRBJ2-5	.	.	TGTGCCAGCTCACCGTATGATGCGGGGCCAATGCAGACCCAGTACTTC	CASSPYDAGPMQTQYF
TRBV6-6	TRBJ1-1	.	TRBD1	TGTGCCAGCGCAGGGGGCCAGAACACTGAAGCTTTCTTT	CASAGGQNTEAFF
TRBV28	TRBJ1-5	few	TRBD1	TGTGCCAGCAGGTCGACAGGGTGGCAGCCCCAGCATTTT	CASRSTGWQPQHF
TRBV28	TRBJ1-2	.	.	TGTGCCAGCAGTCGCCCGCAGGGGAGAAACTATGGCTACACCTTC	CASSRPQGRNYGYTF
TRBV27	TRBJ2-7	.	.	TGTGCCAGCAGTTTGGGGGCGAATGGCGAGCAGTACTTC	CASSLGANGEQYF
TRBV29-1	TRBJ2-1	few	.	TGCAGCGTTGACAGATTAGCGCTTGAGCAGTTCTTC	CSVDRLALEQFF
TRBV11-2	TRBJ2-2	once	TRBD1	TGTGCCAGCAGCACCAAGTGGTGGCAGGGGGCTTCCGGGGAGCTGTTTTTT	CASSTKWWQGASGELFF
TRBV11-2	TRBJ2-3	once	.	TGTGCCAGCAGCTTAGGGACACCTCCCACAGATACGCAGTATTTT	CASSLGTPPTDTQYF
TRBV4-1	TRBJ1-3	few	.	TGCGCCAGCAGCCAAGTCGACTTGGTCCCGGACAGTGGAAACACCATATATTTT	CASSQVDLVPDSGNTIYF
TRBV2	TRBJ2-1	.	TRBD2	TGTGCCAGCAGCGGACTAGCGGCGTCCTACAATGAGCAGTTCTTC	CASSGLAASYNEQFF
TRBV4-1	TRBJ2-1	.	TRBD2	TGCGCCAGCAGCCAGTCTAGCGGGAGGAGGTCCAATGAGCAGTTCTTC	CASSQSSGRRSNEQFF
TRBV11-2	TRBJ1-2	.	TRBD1	TGTGCCAGCAGCTTAACCGTGGGACAGGGCTCTTATGGCTACACCTTC	CASSLTVGQGSYGYTF
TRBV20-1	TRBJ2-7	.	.	TGCAGTGCTAGATCCCAGTACGAGCAGTACTTC	CSARSQYEQYF
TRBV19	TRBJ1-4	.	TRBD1	TGTGCCAGTAGTATCTGGGCGGCAGGGGGACCCAATGAAAAACTGTTTTTT	CASSIWAAGGPNEKLFF
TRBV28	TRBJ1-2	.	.	TGTGCCAGCAGCCTGGACCTACAGCTCGGGCATGGCTACACCTTC	CASSLDLQLGHGYTF
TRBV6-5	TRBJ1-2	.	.	TGTGCCAGCAGTTCCAGGACAGCGACCAACTATGGCTACACCTTC	CASSSRTATNYGYTF
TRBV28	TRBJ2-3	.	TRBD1	TGCGCCAGCAGCTCAGGGGGCGAGGGGTCAGATACGCAGTATTTT	CASSSGGEGSDTQYF
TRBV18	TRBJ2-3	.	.	TGTGCCAGCTCCCCGGGTGGGGGCACAGATACGCAGTATTTT	CASSPGGGTDTQYF
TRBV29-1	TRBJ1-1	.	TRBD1	TGCAGCGTTGGACAGGGGGCTTGGACTGAAGCTTTCTTT	CSVGQGAWTEAFF
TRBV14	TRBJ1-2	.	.	TGTGCCAGCAGCGCAAGATATGGGGCGCATGGCTACACCTTC	CASSARYGAHGYTF
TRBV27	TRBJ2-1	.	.	TGTGCCAGCAGTTACCCTCCCTACAATGAGCAGTTCTTC	CASSYPPYNEQFF
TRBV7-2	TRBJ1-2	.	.	TGTGCCAGCAGTTTTAGGAGCTTGGGCTACACCTTC	CASSFRSLGYTF
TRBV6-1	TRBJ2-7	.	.	TGTGCCAGCAGTGAAGGAGGTGGCGGTTCCTACGAGCAGTACTTC	CASSEGGGGSYEQYF